What follows describes a single T cell receptor beta chain. Its antigen remains unidentified. CDR1 and CDR2 (germline): SGHAT, FQNNGV. The CDR3 runs to 16 residues. The V gene lost 1 base and the J gene lost 3 bases, with 12 bases spanning the gap. The sample is drawn from a study of response to subunit inactivated influenza vaccine. Study observations and caveats: Seasonal influenza vaccination, on each occasion, was suggested by the authors to recruit few new T cells.

MiXCR, run by TCRdb on the RT-PCR reads, gives a single entry per CDR3 protein. The repertoire holds roughly 290,000 distinct CDR3 sequences, with 20% to 25% as singletons. The chain recombines TRBV11-2 with TRBJ2-2; the D gene is possibly TRBD2 (6 bases). Material: PBMCs from blood, obtained approximately 22 months after vaccination. This clonotype originated in a man aged 50 to 69 who received an inactivated influenza vaccine. Written as DNA, the CDR3 is TGTGCCAGCAGCTTAGTTGGGACTGGCTACACCGGGGAGCTGTTTTTT. Its protein is CASSLVGTGYTGELFF.